This paragraph reports one T cell receptor (beta chain). Treatment: oral pan-JAK inhibitor, 5-10 mg twice daily. Peripheral blood samples and lesional scalp punch biopsies were obtained from alopecia areata patients. The entry originates in a study of CD8+ T cells in alopecia areata. Extraction and reverse transcription of RNA yielded cDNA as the sequencing template. Repertoires were generated with immunoSEQ multiplex PCR, while TCRdb's copy carries only in-frame clones and drops some. The top ten hold roughly 0.5% of the sample, which has around 120,000 clones, 50% to 55% seen once. This CDR3 is built from 14 residues. In germline, CDR1 is SGDLS, CDR2 YYNGEE. V was trimmed by 0 bases and J by 2 bases, leaving 8 bases between them.

The receptor was derived from a human donor with alopecia areata. The V gene is TRBV9, the J gene TRBJ1-2; TRBD1 might be the D (5 bases). The material was CD4+ T cells sorted from blood, obtained at week 4, from a patient treated with tofacitinib. CDR3 residues: CASSVASGNYGYTF. CDR3 DNA sequence: TGTGCCAGCAGCGTAGCTTCAGGGAACTATGGCTACACCTTC. Filled out from reference TRBV9 and TRBJ1-2, the complete variable domain reads DSGVTQTPKHLITATGQRVTLRCSPRSGDLSVYWYQQSLDQGLQFLIQYYNGEERAKGNILERFSAQQFPDLHSELNLSSLELGDSALYFCASSVASGNYGYTFGSGTRLTVV.